This T cell receptor (beta chain) appears in the sequencing data of a study of early T cells in non-severe SARS-CoV-2 infection. Overall study context: The input, bulk RNA from unsorted whole blood, was sequenced, and chains were unpaired. Study findings and constraints: Comparison of clonotypes with VDJdb favored anti-spike CD8 responses while missing private and CD4 specificities.

This CDR3 has 13 residues. From germline, CDR1 is MNHEY and CDR2 SMNVEV (reference sequence). With 3 bases removed from V and 6 bases from J, the gap between germline ends came to 9 bases. As regards this clonotype: Antigen unknown.

Researchers tagged individual cDNA molecules with unique molecular identifiers. TCRdb recomputed calls from the 5' RACE reads with MiXCR, one row per CDR3 protein. The sample includes over 55,000 distinct CDR3 sequences, under 15% of them seen just once. This sequence was found in an adult who was a healthcare worker with PCR-confirmed SARS-CoV-2 infection or an uninfected control (not recorded which). The chain links TRBV27 to TRBJ2-1, with D possibly TRBD1 on 5 matching bases. Sequenced input: whole blood. The CDR3: CASSFIGANEQFF. The CDR3 region has the DNA TGTGCCAGCAGTTTTATTGGGGCCAATGAGCAGTTCTTC.